Reported below is one TCR beta chain. Its cognate antigen is unknown. This record belongs to a study of cytomegalovirus exposure and HLA in healthy donors. PCR was performed using 60 Vbeta and 13 Jbeta primers. Sequencing used immunoSEQ multiplex PCR; TCRdb keeps in-frame clones, though not all of them. In the table there are under 250,000 clones, more than 75% of which are singletons. The ends were cut back, 1 base at V and 1 base at J, with 21 bases in the middle. The CDR3 covers 18 residues. From germline, CDR1 is SGHRS and CDR2 YFSETQ. Study conclusions and caveats: An observed cluster of highly shared sequence variants was recorded as a likely sequencing artifact. Sequences of the TCR beta chain were said to predict the HLA-A and HLA-B alleles of most subjects accurately.

V and J are TRBV5-1 and TRBJ2-7, with D tentatively TRBD1 (5 bases). This receptor was obtained from a male donor in good health and CMV-seronegative. The sample consisted of PBMCs. The CDR3 here is CASSLWARGQGRSYEQYF. CDR3 in DNA: TGCGCCAGCAGCTTGTGGGCTCGTGGGCAGGGAAGATCCTACGAGCAGTACTTC.